This passage covers 24 T cell receptor beta chains from one sample sequenced in a study of blood T cell repertoires in COVID-19. Libraries were prepared by immunoSEQ multiplex PCR; TCRdb keeps only in-frame clonotypes and omits some of them. The sample holds about 83,000 clones, just over 85% seen once. Input material: peripheral blood. These receptors all stem from a woman older than 75 in a cohort sampled during active or convalescent COVID-19.

V and J are TRBV9 and TRBJ2-2; the D is unclear. Germline V CDR1 and CDR2: SGDLS, YYNGEE. The CDR3 covers 15 residues. V dropped 2 bases and J dropped 3 bases, with 11 bases sitting between them. CDR3 DNA sequence: TGTGCCAGCAGCGTCCGTGCTATGGACACCGGGGAGCTGTTTTTT. Amino acid sequence: CASSVRAMDTGELFF.

The chain employs TRBV2 and TRBJ2-1; TRBD2 aligns across 10 bases. CDR3 length: 14 residues. Trimming at V came to 3 bases and at J to 9 bases, leaving 5 bases not matched to a gene. Germline CDR1 is SNHLY and CDR2 is FYNNEI. The CDR3 sequence: CASSERLAGVEQFF. As DNA, the CDR3 is TGTGCCAGCAGTGAGCGGCTAGCGGGAGTTGAGCAGTTCTTC.

The CDR3 sequence: CASSFGQANTGELFF. The CDR3 DNA reads as TGTGCCAGCAGTTTCGGACAGGCAAACACCGGGGAGCTGTTTTTT. The chain is built from TRBV28 and TRBJ2-2, with 7 bases fitting TRBD1. The CDR3 spans 15 residues. After removal of 3 bases from V and 2 bases from J, the junction contained 3 bases not matched to a gene. The germline CDR1 and CDR2 sequences are MDHEN and SYDVKM.

The sample holds a few counts of this clone. In DNA form, the CDR3 reads TGTGCCAGCAGTTATCAAGCTTCGTACAATGAGCAGTTCTTC. This translates into CASSYQASYNEQFF. The chain employs TRBV6-6 and TRBJ2-1; D gene uncertain. The CDR3 contains 14 residues. Trimming took 3 bases from V and 4 from J, leaving 10 bases between them. Germline CDR1 reads MNHNY; CDR2 reads SVGAGI (reference sequence).

The gene calls are TRBV3-1 (or the pseudogene TRBV3-2) and TRBJ1-2, with D unresolved. Germline V gives CDR1 LGHDT, CDR2 YNNKEL (reference sequence). CDR3 size: 15 residues. V was trimmed by 4 bases and J by 0 bases, leaving 12 bases between them. CDR3 sequence (DNA): TGTGCCAGCAGCCTACTGACGGGAGCTAACTATGGCTACACCTTC. Translating gives CASSLLTGANYGYTF.

This chain connects TRBV10-3 to TRBJ2-2; D is possibly TRBD1 (7 bases). The V gene's germline CDR1 is ENHRY and CDR2 SYGVKD. There are 17 residues in the CDR3. With 2 bases removed from V and 5 bases from J, the gap between germline ends came to 18 bases. Written as DNA, the CDR3 is TGTGCCATCAGTGAGGCCAGGGGGGATCGGAATACCGGGGAGCTGTTTTTT. This codes for CAISEARGDRNTGELFF.

This chain joins TRBV10-3 and TRBJ1-4; 10 bases fit TRBD1. The junction had 2 bases not matched to a gene; V was cut back by 3 bases and J by 4 bases. Germline V gene sequence: CDR1 ENHRY, CDR2 SYGVKD. There are 15 residues in the CDR3. CDR3 DNA: TGTGCCATCAGTGATGGACAGGGGGGTAATGAAAAACTGTTTTTT. As protein: CAISDGQGGNEKLFF.

V and J are TRBV5-5 and TRBJ2-1, with 7 bases aligning to TRBD1. The CDR3 runs to 15 residues. The junction had 9 bases not matched to a gene; V was cut back by 1 base and J by 8 bases. Germline lookup yields CDR1 SGHKS and CDR2 YYEKEE (reference sequence). The CDR3 reads CASSLPKGAKDEQFF. The CDR3 nucleotides are TGTGCCAGCAGCTTGCCCAAGGGGGCTAAGGATGAGCAGTTCTTC.

The chain combines TRBV3-1 (or the pseudogene TRBV3-2) with TRBJ2-3; 9 bases are shared with TRBD2. Germline assignment: CDR1 LGHDT and CDR2 YNNKEL (reference sequence). V lost 1 base, J lost 0 bases, and 8 bases stayed unmatched. The CDR3 is made up of 18 amino acids. The CDR3, as DNA: TGTGCCAGCAGCCAAGTGAGCGCTAGCGGGGCTAGCACAGATACGCAGTATTTT. It encodes CASSQVSASGASTDTQYF.

The CDR3 region is CASSPDGSYGYTF. DNA of the CDR3: TGTGCCAGCTCACCTGATGGTAGCTATGGCTACACCTTC. The V call is TRBV18, the J call TRBJ1-2; D is uncertain. Germline CDR1 KGHSH, CDR2 LQKENI. The V end was cut by 3 bases, the J end by 4 bases, with 9 bases between. The CDR3 has 13 residues. Complete variable domain (other parts from reference TRBV18 and TRBJ1-2): NAGVMQNPRHLVRRRGQEARLRCSPMKGHSHVYWYRQLPEEGLKFMVYLQKENIIDESGMPKERFSAEFPKEGPSILRIQQVVRGDSAAYFCASSPDGSYGYTFGSGTRLTVV.

V usage is TRBV3-1 (or the pseudogene TRBV3-2) and J usage is TRBJ2-1, with 9 bases matching TRBD2. Germline lookup yields CDR1 LGHDT and CDR2 YNNKEL (reference sequence). The CDR3 sequence is 16 residues long. Germline trimming cut 1 base from V and 3 bases from J; bases unmatched to any gene: 4. CDR3 coding DNA: TGTGCCAGCAGCCAAGGGGTTAGCGGGGGCTACAATGAGCAGTTCTTC. As protein: CASSQGVSGGYNEQFF.

The chain carries TRBV2 and TRBJ2-2; 7 positions agree with TRBD1. The CDR3 has 13 amino acids. CDR1 and CDR2 from the germline V gene are SNHLY and FYNNEI. V lost 2 bases to trimming and J lost 8 bases; unmatched junction nucleotides: 2. The CDR3 bases are TGTGCCAGCAGTGAAACAGGGGCGGGGGAGCTGTTTTTT. Residues: CASSETGAGELFF.

The genes are TRBV20-1 and TRBJ1-2; D is uncertain. V was trimmed by 5 bases and J by 8 bases, leaving 12 bases between them. Germline lookup yields CDR1 DFQATT and CDR2 SNEGSKA (reference sequence). CDR3 length: 11 amino acids. The CDR3 loop reads CSAPLKRGYTF. In DNA form, the CDR3 reads TGCAGTGCTCCCTTGAAGAGAGGCTACACCTTC.

The chain couples TRBV28 to TRBJ2-7; 13 positions match TRBD2. Germline CDR1 MDHEN, CDR2 SYDVKM. The J segment lost 4 bases and the V segment lost 5 bases, leaving 2 bases of the junction unmatched. The CDR3 spans 14 residues. CDR3 coding DNA: TGTGCCAGCAGTCCGGGACTAGCGGGGTACGAGCAGTACGTC. It specifies CASSPGLAGYEQYV.

The rearrangement joins TRBV6-5 to TRBJ1-1; D gene uncertain. V was trimmed by 2 bases and J by 0 bases, leaving 10 bases between them. Germline V gene sequence: CDR1 MNHEY, CDR2 SVGAGI. The length of the CDR3 is 15 residues. DNA for the CDR3: TGTGCCAGCAGTTACCGTTTTTTAGTGAACACTGAAGCTTTCTTT. This gives the protein CASSYRFLVNTEAFF.

The CDR3 here is CASSAGTKQETQYF. CDR3 sequence (DNA): TGTGCCAGCAGCGCCGGGACTAAGCAAGAGACCCAGTACTTC. This chain joins TRBV9 and TRBJ2-5, with TRBD2 identical over 7 bases. V shed 3 bases and J 2 bases; nucleotides not matched to a gene: 4. This CDR3 contains 14 residues. Per the germline V gene, CDR1 is SGDLS and CDR2 is YYNGEE.

The chain recombines TRBV10-1 with TRBJ1-6; the D is unclear. Germline-derived CDR1 and CDR2 are WNHNN and SYGVQD (reference sequence). V lost 2 bases, J lost 7 bases, and 9 bases lay in between. The CDR3 consists of 14 residues. CDR3 in amino acids: CASSEEQVNSPLHF. Here the CDR3 DNA reads TGCGCCAGCAGTGAGGAGCAGGTGAATTCACCCCTCCACTTT.

The CDR3 loop reads CASGVAGGPSSYNEQFF. The CDR3 DNA is TGTGCTAGCGGGGTAGCGGGAGGTCCCAGCTCCTACAATGAGCAGTTCTTC. The V and J genes are TRBV9 and TRBJ2-1; 10 bases are shared with TRBD2. CDR3 length equals 17 residues. Per germline, CDR1 SGDLS and CDR2 YYNGEE.

The chain employs TRBV7-8 and TRBJ1-6, with D maybe TRBD1 (6 bases). The ends were cut back, 6 bases at V and 8 bases at J, with 11 bases in the middle. The CDR3 runs to 13 residues. CDR1 and CDR2 from the germline V gene are SGHVS and FQNEAQ. CDR3 nucleotide sequence: TGTGCCAGCAGTCCCACAGGGCATTCACCCCTCCACTTT. Its translation: CASSPTGHSPLHF.

This chain uses TRBV3-1 (or the pseudogene TRBV3-2) with TRBJ1-2, with D possibly TRBD1 on 6 matching bases. Between the trimmed V and J ends, which lost 1 base and 4 bases, there was a span of 13 bases. CDR1 is LGHDT and CDR2 is YNNKEL in the germline V gene (reference sequence). This CDR3 is built from 15 residues. The CDR3 coding sequence is TGTGCCAGCAGCCAAGGTGGAGGACAGCCCTATGGCTACACCTTC. This translates into CASSQGGGQPYGYTF.

The V call is TRBV11-3, the J call TRBJ2-3, with 12 bases identical to TRBD1. Germline V gives CDR1 SGHNT, CDR2 YENEEA. This CDR3 contains 16 residues. V lost 5 bases and J lost 2; bases outside the gene matches: 5. DNA for the CDR3: TGTGCCAGCAGCCTGGGACAGGGGGCGAACACAGATACGCAGTATTTT. Its translation is CASSLGQGANTDTQYF.

The rearrangement joins TRBV6-1 to TRBJ1-2; 8 nucleotides align to TRBD1. The CDR3 consists of 16 residues. Germline assignment: CDR1 MNHNS and CDR2 SASEGT. V shed 6 bases and J 8 bases; nucleotides not matched to a gene: 17. CDR3 bases: TGTGCCAGCAGGGAACAGCCGACCGACAGGGGAGGGGGCTACACCTTC. As protein: CASREQPTDRGGGYTF.

The genes are TRBV19 and TRBJ1-1; D not resolved. CDR3 length: 12 amino acids. Per the germline V gene, CDR1 is LNHDA and CDR2 is SQIVND (reference sequence). The V gene lost 6 bases and the J gene lost 10 bases, with 15 bases spanning the gap. CDR3 protein: CASSTERTSAFF. In DNA form, the CDR3 reads TGTGCCAGTAGCACAGAACGGACTTCAGCTTTCTTT.

This chain joins TRBV3-1 (or the pseudogene TRBV3-2) and TRBJ1-2, with TRBD1 matching 9 bases. The CDR3 contains 18 residues. Per germline, CDR1 LGHDT and CDR2 YNNKEL (reference sequence). J was trimmed by 4 bases and V by 3 bases; bases with no gene match: 15. Here the CDR3 DNA reads TGTGCCAGCAGCCAGCGGACAGGGGTGAGGCTCGGGGCCTATGGCTACACCTTC. This encodes CASSQRTGVRLGAYGYTF.